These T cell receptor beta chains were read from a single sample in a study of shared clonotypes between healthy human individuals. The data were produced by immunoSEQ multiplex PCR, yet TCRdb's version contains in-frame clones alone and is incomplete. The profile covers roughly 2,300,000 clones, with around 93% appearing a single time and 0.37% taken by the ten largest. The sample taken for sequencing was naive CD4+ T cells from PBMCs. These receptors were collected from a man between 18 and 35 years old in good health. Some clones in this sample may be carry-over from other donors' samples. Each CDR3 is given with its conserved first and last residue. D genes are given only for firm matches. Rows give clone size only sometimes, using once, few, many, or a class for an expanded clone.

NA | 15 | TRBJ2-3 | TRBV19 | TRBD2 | TGTGCCAGCCAGACTAGCGGGAGGTCCACAGATACGCAGTATTTT | CASQTSGRSTDTQYF
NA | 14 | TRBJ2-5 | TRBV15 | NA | TGTGCCACCAGCAGAGCCCAACCTCAAGAGACCCAGTACTTC | CATSRAQPQETQYF
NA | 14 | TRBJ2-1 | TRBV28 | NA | TGTGCCAGCACCAAACCCGGGAGTTTCAGTGAGCAGTTCTTC | CASTKPGSFSEQFF
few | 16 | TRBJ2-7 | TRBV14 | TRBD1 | TGTGCCAGCAGCCAAGGTACCGGGACAGGGGTCTACGAGCAGTACTTC | CASSQGTGTGVYEQYF
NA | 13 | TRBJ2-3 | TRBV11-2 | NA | TGTGCCAGCAGCTTCCCCGGGACAGATACGCAGTATTTT | CASSFPGTDTQYF
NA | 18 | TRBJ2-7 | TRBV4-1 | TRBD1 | TGCGCCAGCAGCCAAGATAGGTTGTGGACAGGCAGCTCCTACGAGCAGTACTTC | CASSQDRLWTGSSYEQYF
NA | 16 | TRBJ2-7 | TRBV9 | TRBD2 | TGTGCCAGCAGCGTAGACGCTAGCGGGAACCCCTACGAGCAGTACTTC | CASSVDASGNPYEQYF
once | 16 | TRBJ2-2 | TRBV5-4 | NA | TGTGCCAGCAGCTTCCCACCCGGGGCGGGGACCGGGGAGCTGTTTTTT | CASSFPPGAGTGELFF
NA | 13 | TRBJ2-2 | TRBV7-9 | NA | TGTGCCAGCAGCCCCGGCTCATCCGGGGAGCTGTTTTTT | CASSPGSSGELFF
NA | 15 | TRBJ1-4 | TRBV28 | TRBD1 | TGTGCCAGCATCCTCTCCGGACAGGCCGGGGAAAAACTGTTTTTT | CASILSGQAGEKLFF
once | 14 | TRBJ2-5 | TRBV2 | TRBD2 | TGTGCCAGCAGTGCGAGCGGGGGCCAAGAGACCCAGTACTTC | CASSASGGQETQYF
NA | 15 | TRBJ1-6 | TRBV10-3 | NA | TGTGCCATCAGTGAGTCGACGGGTGGTAATTCACCCCTCCACTTT | CAISESTGGNSPLHF
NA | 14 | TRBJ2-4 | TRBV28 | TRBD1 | TGTGCCAGCAGTCCCGGGACAGGGGAAAACATTCAGTACTTC | CASSPGTGENIQYF
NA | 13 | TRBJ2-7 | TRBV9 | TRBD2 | TGTGCCAGCAGCGTAGGACTAGCGGGAGAGCAGTACTTC | CASSVGLAGEQYF
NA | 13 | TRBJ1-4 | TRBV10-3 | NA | TGTGCCATCAGTGAGTCGTTTTTGAAAAAACTGTTTTTT | CAISESFLKKLFF
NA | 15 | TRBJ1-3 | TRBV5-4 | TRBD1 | TGTGCCAGCAGCGAGAAGACAGGGGCTGGAAACACCATATATTTT | CASSEKTGAGNTIYF
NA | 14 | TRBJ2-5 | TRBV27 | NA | TGTGCCAGCAGTTCGGGTACCCCCAAAGAGACCCAGTACTTC | CASSSGTPKETQYF
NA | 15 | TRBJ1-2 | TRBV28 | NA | TGTGCCAGCAGTATAAAAACTGCAGGGCCCAGCGGCTACACCTTC | CASSIKTAGPSGYTF
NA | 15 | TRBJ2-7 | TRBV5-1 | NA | TGCGCCAGCAGCTTGGTTCGCAGGAACTCCTACGAGCAGTACTTC | CASSLVRRNSYEQYF
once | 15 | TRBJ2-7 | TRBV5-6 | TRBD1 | TGTGCCAGCAGCCTCCGGGACAGGGGCACCTACGAGCAGTACTTC | CASSLRDRGTYEQYF
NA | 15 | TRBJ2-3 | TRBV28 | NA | TGTGCCAGCAGTCCATCAGGACAGATCACAGATACGCAGTATTTT | CASSPSGQITDTQYF
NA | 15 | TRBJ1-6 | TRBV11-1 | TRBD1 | TGTGCCAGCAGCTTAGCGGGACAGCGAAATTCACCCCTCCACTTT | CASSLAGQRNSPLHF
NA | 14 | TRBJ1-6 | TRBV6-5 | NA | TGTGCCAGCAGGATTAACAGGGCCCCAAGTCCCCTCCACTTT | CASRINRAPSPLHF
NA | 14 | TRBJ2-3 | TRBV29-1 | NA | TGCAGCGTTGGTGGGACACCCCGCACAGATACGCAGTATTTT | CSVGGTPRTDTQYF
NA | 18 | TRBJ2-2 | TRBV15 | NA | TGTGCCACCAGCAGAGATAAGCAGAAGTGGGGTCGGGCCGGGGAGCTGTTTTTT | CATSRDKQKWGRAGELFF
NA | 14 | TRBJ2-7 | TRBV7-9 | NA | TGTGCCAGCAGCCCCCATCAATCCAGGGCGGTACAGTACTTC | CASSPHQSRAVQYF
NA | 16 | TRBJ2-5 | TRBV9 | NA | TGTGCCAGCAGCGCTACCGACTGGATCTTCCAAGAGACCCAGTACTTC | CASSATDWIFQETQYF
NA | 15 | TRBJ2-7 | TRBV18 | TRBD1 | TGTGCCAGCTCACCACTGGACAGGGTTACCTACGAGCAGTACTTC | CASSPLDRVTYEQYF
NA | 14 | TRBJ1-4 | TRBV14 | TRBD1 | TGTGCCAGCAGCCAAAGACAGGGGAACGAAAAACTGTTTTTT | CASSQRQGNEKLFF
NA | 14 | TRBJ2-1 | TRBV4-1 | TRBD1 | TGCGCCAGCAGCCAAGATCAAGGGGGCGGTGAGCAGTTCTTC | CASSQDQGGGEQFF
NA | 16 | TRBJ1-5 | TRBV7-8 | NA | TGTGCCAGCAGCCATAGACGAGGTGGGGGCAATCAGCCCCAGCATTTT | CASSHRRGGGNQPQHF
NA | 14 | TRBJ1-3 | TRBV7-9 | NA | TGTGCCAGCAGCTTAAACACGGGGGGAAACACCATATATTTT | CASSLNTGGNTIYF